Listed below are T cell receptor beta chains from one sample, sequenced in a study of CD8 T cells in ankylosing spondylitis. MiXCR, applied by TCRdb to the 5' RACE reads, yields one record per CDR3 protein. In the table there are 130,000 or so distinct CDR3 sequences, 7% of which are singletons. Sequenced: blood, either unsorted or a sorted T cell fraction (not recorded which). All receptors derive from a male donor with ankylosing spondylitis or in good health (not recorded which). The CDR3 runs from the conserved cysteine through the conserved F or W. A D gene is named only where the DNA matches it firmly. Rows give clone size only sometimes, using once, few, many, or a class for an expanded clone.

cdr3_nt: TGTGCCAGCAGCGCCGGGTCTAAAGAGACCCAGTACTTC
cdr3_aa: CASSAGSKETQYF
v_call: TRBV9
j_call: TRBJ2-5
clone_size: many
d_call: NA

cdr3_nt: TGCAGCGCAGAGGGGCGGGCTTACAATGAGCAGTTCTTC
cdr3_aa: CSAEGRAYNEQFF
v_call: TRBV29-1
j_call: TRBJ2-1
clone_size: NA
d_call: NA

cdr3_nt: TGCAGTGCCCTGGGACAGGGACCCTACGAGCAGTACTTC
cdr3_aa: CSALGQGPYEQYF
v_call: TRBV20-1
j_call: TRBJ2-7
clone_size: many
d_call: TRBD1

cdr3_nt: TGTGCGCCGCAGGGGGCAAGCAATCAGCCCCAGCATTTT
cdr3_aa: CAPQGASNQPQHF
v_call: TRBV21-1
j_call: TRBJ1-5
clone_size: many
d_call: NA

cdr3_nt: TGCGCCAGCGGACTAAAGGCGTCTTCACCCCTCCACTTT
cdr3_aa: CASGLKASSPLHF
v_call: TRBV4-3
j_call: TRBJ1-6
clone_size: many
d_call: NA

cdr3_nt: TGTGCCAGCAGCTTGGCGAATTCACCCCTCCACTTT
cdr3_aa: CASSLANSPLHF
v_call: TRBV5-6
j_call: TRBJ1-6
clone_size: many
d_call: NA

cdr3_nt: TGCAGTGCTTTACTAGCAGAAAGGGAGCAGTTCTTC
cdr3_aa: CSALLAEREQFF
v_call: TRBV20-1
j_call: TRBJ2-1
clone_size: many
d_call: NA

cdr3_nt: TGTGCCAGCAGTTTGGCGGGACAGAGATACTACGAGCAGTACTTC
cdr3_aa: CASSLAGQRYYEQYF
v_call: TRBV27
j_call: TRBJ2-7
clone_size: many
d_call: NA

cdr3_nt: TGTGCCAGCAGCTTAAGGGTCGGCGGGCCAGCTTTCTTT
cdr3_aa: CASSLRVGGPAFF
v_call: TRBV7-3
j_call: TRBJ1-1
clone_size: many
d_call: NA

cdr3_nt: TGCAGTGCAAGCCGACAGGGCGTTAATGAAAAACTGTTTTTT
cdr3_aa: CSASRQGVNEKLFF
v_call: TRBV20-1
j_call: TRBJ1-4
clone_size: many
d_call: TRBD1

cdr3_nt: TGTGCCAGCAGCTTGGCCGGGACTAGCGGAGCCTACAATGAGCAGTTCTTC
cdr3_aa: CASSLAGTSGAYNEQFF
v_call: TRBV5-4
j_call: TRBJ2-1
clone_size: NA
d_call: TRBD2

cdr3_nt: TGCAGTGCTAGCCCTACAGGGTTTGGCACAGATACGCAGTATTTT
cdr3_aa: CSASPTGFGTDTQYF
v_call: TRBV20-1
j_call: TRBJ2-3
clone_size: many
d_call: NA

cdr3_nt: TGCGCCAGCAGCGGGAGTGACCTGAACACTGAAGCTTTCTTT
cdr3_aa: CASSGSDLNTEAFF
v_call: TRBV5-1
j_call: TRBJ1-1
clone_size: many
d_call: NA

cdr3_nt: TGTGCCAGCGGATTATCCGCCTTAAAAAATCATGAGCAGTTCTTC
cdr3_aa: CASGLSALKNHEQFF
v_call: TRBV7-9
j_call: TRBJ2-1
clone_size: many
d_call: NA

cdr3_nt: TGCGCCAGCAGCCCGGACAGGGGCAAGAATTCACCCCTCCACTTT
cdr3_aa: CASSPDRGKNSPLHF
v_call: TRBV5-1
j_call: TRBJ1-6
clone_size: many
d_call: TRBD1

cdr3_nt: TGTGCCAGCAGCCAAGGTTCCTCGGCTGGAGAGCAGTACTTC
cdr3_aa: CASSQGSSAGEQYF
v_call: TRBV4-2
j_call: TRBJ2-7
clone_size: many
d_call: NA

cdr3_nt: TGTGCCAGCAGTCGGGACACGGAGCGGGAGACCCAGTACTTC
cdr3_aa: CASSRDTERETQYF
v_call: TRBV28
j_call: TRBJ2-5
clone_size: NA
d_call: NA

cdr3_nt: TGCAGTGCTAGAGAAACAGAGAATTCACCCCTCCACTTT
cdr3_aa: CSARETENSPLHF
v_call: TRBV20-1
j_call: TRBJ1-6
clone_size: many
d_call: NA

cdr3_nt: TGCGCCAGCAGCTTAGGCAGCAACGAGCAGTACTTC
cdr3_aa: CASSLGSNEQYF
v_call: TRBV5-1
j_call: TRBJ2-7
clone_size: many
d_call: NA

cdr3_nt: TGTGCCAGCAGCGACAGGGACGAGCAGTACTTC
cdr3_aa: CASSDRDEQYF
v_call: TRBV12-3/TRBV12-4
j_call: TRBJ2-7
clone_size: many
d_call: TRBD1

cdr3_nt: TGCAGTGCTAGGCCCGGGACAGGCGTTTCACCCCTCCACTTT
cdr3_aa: CSARPGTGVSPLHF
v_call: TRBV20-1
j_call: TRBJ1-6
clone_size: many
d_call: TRBD1

cdr3_nt: TGCAGTAGCAGGGTCCCCATACCTGGGAAGAATGAGCAGTTCTTC
cdr3_aa: CSSRVPIPGKNEQFF
v_call: TRBV20-1
j_call: TRBJ2-1
clone_size: many
d_call: NA

cdr3_nt: TGTGCCAGCAGCCCCCCAGGGGGGGCGGCCTACAATGAGCAGTTCTTC
cdr3_aa: CASSPPGGAAYNEQFF
v_call: TRBV3-1
j_call: TRBJ2-1
clone_size: few
d_call: NA

cdr3_nt: TGCAGTGCGTCCACAGGGGGTAAAGGGTATGGCTACACCTTC
cdr3_aa: CSASTGGKGYGYTF
v_call: TRBV20-1
j_call: TRBJ1-2
clone_size: many
d_call: TRBD1

cdr3_nt: TGTGCCAGCAGCAGACCCGGGACTAACTATGGCTACACCTTC
cdr3_aa: CASSRPGTNYGYTF
v_call: TRBV14
j_call: TRBJ1-2
clone_size: many
d_call: NA

cdr3_nt: TGTGCCAGCAGCGCGGAAGCGGGAGGTCGGGATACGCAGTATTTT
cdr3_aa: CASSAEAGGRDTQYF
v_call: TRBV7-9
j_call: TRBJ2-3
clone_size: many
d_call: TRBD2

cdr3_nt: TGTGCCAGCAGCCCGACAGGGGTAAGCGAGCAGTACTTC
cdr3_aa: CASSPTGVSEQYF
v_call: TRBV7-9
j_call: TRBJ2-7
clone_size: many
d_call: TRBD1

cdr3_nt: TGTGCCAGCAGCTTAGAAGCAGGGTCTGGAAACACCATATATTTT
cdr3_aa: CASSLEAGSGNTIYF
v_call: TRBV7-6
j_call: TRBJ1-3
clone_size: many
d_call: NA

cdr3_nt: TGTGCCAGCAGCCCTGACAGGGCGCGCTACAATGAGCAGTTCTTC
cdr3_aa: CASSPDRARYNEQFF
v_call: TRBV7-9
j_call: TRBJ2-1
clone_size: many
d_call: TRBD1

cdr3_nt: TGCAGTGCTAGAGACGGGAGGGCCGTCGATACGCAGTATTTT
cdr3_aa: CSARDGRAVDTQYF
v_call: TRBV20-1
j_call: TRBJ2-3
clone_size: few
d_call: TRBD2

cdr3_nt: TGCGCCAGCAGCTTCTCGACACCAGCCTACGAGCAGTACTTC
cdr3_aa: CASSFSTPAYEQYF
v_call: TRBV5-1
j_call: TRBJ2-7
clone_size: many
d_call: NA

cdr3_nt: TGTGCCAGCAGCCCTCGGGATACGCAGTATTTT
cdr3_aa: CASSPRDTQYF
v_call: TRBV12-3/TRBV12-4
j_call: TRBJ2-3
clone_size: many
d_call: NA

cdr3_nt: TGTGCCAACCGTCGCCAGGACACGAACACCGGGGAGCTGTTTTTT
cdr3_aa: CANRRQDTNTGELFF
v_call: TRBV12-3/TRBV12-4
j_call: TRBJ2-2
clone_size: many
d_call: NA

cdr3_nt: TGCAGCGTTGAAGAGGATCGACCCGCCTTC
cdr3_aa: CSVEEDRPAF
v_call: TRBV29-1
j_call: TRBJ1-2
clone_size: many
d_call: NA

cdr3_nt: TGCGCCAGCAGCCTCGGGACGCCTAATGAAGCTTTCTTT
cdr3_aa: CASSLGTPNEAFF
v_call: TRBV5-1
j_call: TRBJ1-1
clone_size: many
d_call: NA

cdr3_nt: TGTGCCAGCAGTTCTGTCGGCTACACCTTC
cdr3_aa: CASSSVGYTF
v_call: TRBV28
j_call: TRBJ1-2
clone_size: NA
d_call: NA

cdr3_nt: TGCAGTGCTAGAGATGATTGGGCGAACACTGAAGCTTTCTTT
cdr3_aa: CSARDDWANTEAFF
v_call: TRBV20-1
j_call: TRBJ1-1
clone_size: many
d_call: NA

cdr3_nt: TGCGCCAGCAGCTTGACCCTAGAAGGCACAGATACGCAGTATTTT
cdr3_aa: CASSLTLEGTDTQYF
v_call: TRBV5-1
j_call: TRBJ2-3
clone_size: NA
d_call: NA

cdr3_nt: TGTGCCAGCAGCTTGGCAGGGGGCTATGGAAACACCATATATTTT
cdr3_aa: CASSLAGGYGNTIYF
v_call: TRBV5-6
j_call: TRBJ1-3
clone_size: many
d_call: TRBD1

cdr3_nt: TGTGCCAGCAGCTTAGGCCGGGGCCTAGCCAAAAACATTCAGTACTTC
cdr3_aa: CASSLGRGLAKNIQYF
v_call: TRBV7-9
j_call: TRBJ2-4
clone_size: many
d_call: NA

cdr3_nt: TGTGCCAGCAGTTACGCCCCTTGGGGGACTAGCGCTCGTCGTACTGAGCAGTTCTTC
cdr3_aa: CASSYAPWGTSARRTEQFF
v_call: TRBV6-5
j_call: TRBJ2-1
clone_size: many
d_call: TRBD2

cdr3_nt: TGCAGTGCCCCCCGTCGCATGAACACTGAAGCTTTCTTT
cdr3_aa: CSAPRRMNTEAFF
v_call: TRBV20-1
j_call: TRBJ1-1
clone_size: many
d_call: NA

cdr3_nt: TGCAGTGCTAGGGGGACTAGCGGTTACAATGAGCAGTTCTTC
cdr3_aa: CSARGTSGYNEQFF
v_call: TRBV20-1
j_call: TRBJ2-1
clone_size: many
d_call: TRBD2